Listed here are 22 T cell receptor beta chains from one sample, sequenced in a study of blood T cell repertoires in COVID-19 (dated by TCRdb to the early 2020s). Library generation was performed with the immunoSEQ multiplex PCR assay. Here the immuneACCESS table is served through TCRdb, limited to in-frame sequences with V and J called. Missing clones are a known gap in these copies; in checked studies unresolved V genes cover under half, and the rest lacks a known reason. Within this sample are 150,000 to 200,000 clones, with 85% to 90% of them counted one time only. The ten largest account for more than 6.5% of the sample. What was sequenced was peripheral blood. The receptors were sampled from a woman aged 80 or over in a cohort sampled during active or convalescent COVID-19.

The chain joins TRBV7-8 to TRBJ1-2; D may be TRBD1 (5 bases). Between the trimmed V and J ends, which lost 1 base and 3 bases, there was a span of 12 bases. This CDR3 spans 15 amino acids. Germline CDR1 is SGHVS and CDR2 is FQNEAQ. CDR3: CASSLVATDHYGYTF. The CDR3, as DNA: TGTGCCAGCAGCTTAGTTGCGACAGATCACTATGGCTACACCTTC. The variable domain in full, with the rest retrieved from reference TRBV7-8 and TRBJ1-2, is GAGVSQSPRYKVAKRGQDVALRCDPISGHVSLFWYQQALGQGPEFLTYFQNEAQLDKSGLPSDRFFAERPEGSVSTLKIQRTQQEDSAVYLCASSLVATDHYGYTFGSGTRLTVV.

The chain links TRBV27 to TRBJ1-5; 9 nucleotides line up with TRBD1. V gave up 6 bases and J gave up 0 bases; unmatched junction bases: 9. This CDR3 spans 17 amino acids. Germline values: CDR1 MNHEY, CDR2 SMNVEV (reference sequence). CDR3 region: CASRKGTGFYSNQPQHF. CDR3 DNA: TGTGCCAGCAGGAAGGGGACAGGGTTTTATAGCAATCAGCCCCAGCATTTT.

This rearrangement joins TRBV24-1 to TRBJ2-2; 7 nucleotides match TRBD2. The CDR3 is 14 amino acids. With V trimmed by 5 bases and J by 3 bases, 2 bases remained unmatched. Germline V gene data show CDR1 as KGHDR and CDR2 as SFDVKD. The CDR3 sequence is CATSGTRDTGELFF. The CDR3, as DNA: TGTGCCACCAGTGGGACTAGGGACACCGGGGAGCTGTTTTTT.

The V gene is TRBV2, the J gene TRBJ2-3, with 9 bases identical to TRBD2. Germline lookup yields CDR1 SNHLY and CDR2 FYNNEI. V was clipped by 8 bases and J by 5 bases; unmatched bases: 17. CDR3 length: 17 residues. The CDR3 loop is CASGTGGGGGALDTQYF. The CDR3 coding sequence is TGTGCCAGCGGAACCGGAGGGGGCGGGGGGGCCTTAGATACGCAGTATTTT.

The chain has TRBV7-9 and TRBJ2-6; perhaps TRBD2 as D (5 bases). V was clipped by 1 base and J by 1 base, with 5 bases between them. The CDR3 spans 15 residues. Germline V gives CDR1 SEHNR, CDR2 FQNEAQ (reference sequence). CDR3 residues: CASSLGGSGANVLTF. In DNA form, the CDR3 reads TGTGCCAGCAGCTTAGGCGGGTCTGGGGCCAACGTCCTGACTTTC.

The rearrangement links TRBV7-4 to TRBJ1-5; D unclear. CDR1 is SGHVT, CDR2 SQSDAQ, per germline. Trimming took 1 base from V and 6 from J, leaving 28 bases between them. This CDR3 has 20 residues. The CDR3 loop is CASSLGIVTAEGRWSQPQHF. CDR3 DNA: TGTGCCAGCAGCTTAGGAATAGTAACAGCCGAAGGGAGATGGAGTCAGCCCCAGCATTTT.

This rearrangement joins TRBV5-4 to TRBJ2-3; TRBD2 matches 9 bases. The CDR3 extends over 16 amino acids. V gave up 1 base and J gave up 0 bases; unmatched junction bases: 3. Germline V gene lookup returns CDR1 SGHNT and CDR2 YYREEE (reference sequence). This chain's CDR3 is CASSLRLAGSTDTQYF. The CDR3 bases are TGTGCCAGCAGCTTGCGTCTAGCGGGAAGCACAGATACGCAGTATTTT.

The chain couples TRBV23-1 to TRBJ2-1; TRBD2 matches at 12 bases. TRBV23-1 counts as an open reading frame of uncertain function. V was pared by 4 bases and J by 4 bases, with 14 bases of the junction left unmatched. This CDR3 contains 19 residues. The CDR3 protein is CASSLLAGGLRMRYNEQFF. The CDR3 DNA reads as TGCGCCAGCAGTCTCCTAGCGGGGGGGCTGAGGATGAGGTACAATGAGCAGTTCTTC.

V is TRBV20-1 and J is TRBJ1-5; 7 bases fit TRBD1. Per the germline V gene, CDR1 is DFQATT and CDR2 is SNEGSKA (reference sequence). V trimming: 3 bases; J trimming: 9 bases; junction bases outside the gene matches: 17. The CDR3 covers 16 residues. This chain's CDR3 is CSASSEGAPKETPQHF. The DNA for the CDR3 is TGCAGTGCTAGTTCTGAGGGGGCGCCGAAGGAGACGCCCCAGCATTTT.

V gene TRBV5-1 combines with J gene TRBJ1-2; 10 nucleotides align to TRBD1. Germline V gene sequence: CDR1 SGHRS, CDR2 YFSETQ. The CDR3 is 13 amino acids. Unmatched junction bases numbered 3, after V lost 2 bases and J lost 8 bases. CDR3 region: CASSFGTGEGYTF. The CDR3, as DNA: TGCGCCAGCAGCTTTGGGACAGGGGAGGGCTACACCTTC.

This sequence joins TRBV5-4 and TRBJ1-1; 10 bases agree with TRBD1. With V trimmed by 3 bases and J by 7 bases, 6 bases remained unmatched. The germline CDR1 and CDR2 sequences are SGHNT and YYREEE (reference sequence). The CDR3 length is 14 residues. CDR3 loop: CASSYRDRGNEAFF. In DNA, the CDR3 is TGTGCCAGCAGCTATCGGGACAGGGGTAATGAAGCTTTCTTT.

The V call is TRBV12-3 or TRBV12-4, the J call TRBJ1-4; D possibly corresponds to TRBD1 (5 bases). V was cut by 10 bases and J by 1 base, with 10 bases left in between. The CDR3 length is 13 residues. The CDR3 protein is CAIWGGTNEKLFF. CDR3 nucleotide sequence: TGTGCCATCTGGGGGGGAACTAATGAAAAACTGTTTTTT.

The V call is TRBV7-2, the J call TRBJ2-5; the match to TRBD1 covers 8 bases. The CDR3 totals 15 residues. CDR1 is SGHTA, CDR2 FQGNSA, per germline. V was clipped by 5 bases and J by 5 bases; unmatched bases: 10. The CDR3 here is CASSPWAGGQETQYF. In DNA form, the CDR3 reads TGTGCCAGCAGCCCGTGGGCAGGGGGCCAGGAGACCCAGTACTTC.

The chain links TRBV6-5 to TRBJ1-3; unclear D gene. CDR1 is MNHEY and CDR2 is SVGAGI in the germline V gene. Between the trimmed V and J ends, which lost 5 bases and 1 base, there was a span of 12 bases. The CDR3 has 15 residues. The CDR3: CASSPPVGSGNTIYF. The DNA of the CDR3 is TGTGCCAGCAGTCCTCCGGTTGGTTCTGGAAACACCATATATTTT.

This clone was seen a handful of times. V is TRBV14 and J is TRBJ1-1; 11 bases agree with TRBD1. J lost 11 bases, V lost 4 bases, and 6 bases had no gene match. This CDR3 is built from 13 residues. Germline V gene data show CDR1 as SGHDN and CDR2 as FVKESK. The chain's CDR3 is CASSLGQGARAFF. CDR3 nucleotide sequence: TGTGCCAGCAGCCTAGGACAGGGGGCGAGGGCTTTCTTT.

This rearrangement joins TRBV5-1 to TRBJ1-1; 8 bases match TRBD1. CDR3 length: 14 amino acids. Germline CDR1 is SGHRS and CDR2 is YFSETQ. Losses at the gene ends were 3 bases for V and 2 bases for J; bases not matched to a gene: 3. CDR3 amino acids: CASSWTGLNTEAFF. CDR3 sequence (DNA): TGCGCCAGCAGCTGGACAGGGCTAAACACTGAAGCTTTCTTT.

The rearrangement joins TRBV29-1 to TRBJ1-1, with D possibly matching TRBD1 (5 bases). V lost 7 bases to trimming and J lost 5 bases, with 23 bases between them. The CDR3 consists of 15 residues. Germline lookup yields CDR1 SQVTM and CDR2 ANQGSEA. CDR3 in amino acids: CSAGDWGVGKTEAFF. CDR3 sequence (DNA): TGCAGCGCCGGTGATTGGGGGGTAGGAAAAACTGAAGCTTTCTTT. Combining the CDR3 with reference TRBV29-1 and TRBJ1-1 gives the whole variable domain SAVISQKPSRDICQRGTSLTIQCQVDSQVTMMFWYRQQPGQSLTLIATANQGSEATYESGFVIDKFPISRPNLTFSTLTVSNMSPEDSSIYLCSAGDWGVGKTEAFFGQGTRLTVV.

The J gene is TRBJ2-2, the V gene TRBV7-2, with 10 bases identical to TRBD1. The CDR3 sequence is 16 residues long. The germline V gene has CDR1 SGHTA and CDR2 FQGNSA. J gave up 4 bases and V 5 bases, and 7 bases lay outside the gene matches. The CDR3 DNA sequence: TGTGCCAGCAGCCTACGGACAGGGGGTCTCACCGGGGAGCTGTTTTTT. It codes for CASSLRTGGLTGELFF.

The table lists this clone with a count of one. This chain uses TRBV10-3 with TRBJ2-7, with 10 positions matching TRBD1. This CDR3 is built from 16 residues. With 3 bases clipped from V and 3 bases from J, the junction kept 8 bases outside the gene matches. In germline, CDR1 is ENHRY, CDR2 SYGVKD. The CDR3 DNA follows: TGTGCCATCAGTGAACCGGGACAGGGGCTCGACTACGAGCAGTACTTC. This sequence encodes CAISEPGQGLDYEQYF.

This clone has only a few counts. The CDR3 region is CASSLGETGQPQHF. In nucleotides, the CDR3 is TGCGCCAGCAGCTTAGGGGAAACCGGTCAGCCCCAGCATTTT. The V and J genes are TRBV5-1 and TRBJ1-5, with a possible D match to TRBD1 (5 bases). Per germline, CDR1 SGHRS and CDR2 YFSETQ. V lost 2 bases to trimming and J lost 6 bases, with 12 bases between them. This CDR3 region has 14 residues.

This chain joins TRBV4-2 and TRBJ1-3, with D unclear. Trimming pared 4 bases from V and 1 base from J, leaving 14 bases between. Looked up from germline, CDR1 is LGHNA and CDR2 is YNFKEQ. This CDR3 is built from 16 residues. DNA for the CDR3: TGTGCCAGCAGCCGTATCGATTCGGTGTCTGGAAACACCATATATTTT. This encodes CASSRIDSVSGNTIYF.

CDR3 DNA: TGTGCCAGCAGCCCCGTATCACTAGGGCGGGGGAGGGCCAATGAGCAGTTCTTC. It encodes CASSPVSLGRGRANEQFF. This sequence joins TRBV3-1 (or the pseudogene TRBV3-2) and TRBJ2-1; 7 positions agree with TRBD2. CDR3 length: 18 residues. Germline CDR1 is LGHDT and CDR2 is YNNKEL (reference sequence). The junction had 18 bases not matched to a gene; V was cut back by 4 bases and J by 6 bases.